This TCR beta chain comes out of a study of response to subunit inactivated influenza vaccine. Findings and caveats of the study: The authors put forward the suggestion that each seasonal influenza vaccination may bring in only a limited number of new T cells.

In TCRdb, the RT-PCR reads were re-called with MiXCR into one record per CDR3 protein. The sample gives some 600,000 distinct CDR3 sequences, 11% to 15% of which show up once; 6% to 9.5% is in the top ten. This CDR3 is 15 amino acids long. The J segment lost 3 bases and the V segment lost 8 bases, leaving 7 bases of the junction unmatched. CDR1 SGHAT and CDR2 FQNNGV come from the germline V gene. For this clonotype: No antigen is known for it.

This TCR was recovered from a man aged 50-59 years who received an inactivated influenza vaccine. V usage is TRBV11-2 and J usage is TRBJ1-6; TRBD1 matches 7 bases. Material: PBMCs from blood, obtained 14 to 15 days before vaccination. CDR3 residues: CASAFGTVYNSPLHF. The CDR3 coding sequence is TGTGCCAGCGCTTTCGGGACAGTCTATAATTCACCCCTCCACTTT.